Listed below are T cell receptor beta chains from one sample, sequenced in a study of blood T cell repertoires in COVID-19. TCRdb's table, derived via immunoSEQ multiplex PCR, lists solely in-frame clones and lacks some. Here the sample spans around 320,000 clones, about 91% being singletons. Specimen: peripheral blood. Receptor source: a woman in her thirties who had recovered from COVID-19. CDR3s include the opening cysteine and the closing phenylalanine or tryptophan. Fields, in order: clone size, D gene, J gene, V gene, CDR3 DNA, CDR3 protein. D genes are given only for firm matches. The size entry is marked missing in some rows and otherwise reads once, few, many or a size class.

>.|TRBD2|TRBJ2-5|TRBV7-8
TGTGCCAGCAGCCCGATGACTAGCGGGGCCTCGGGGACCCAGTACTTC
CASSPMTSGASGTQYF
>.|.|TRBJ2-5|TRBV9
TGTGCCAGCAGCGTAGGGCTCGGAGGGAGGGGGAGCGCCCAGTACTTC
CASSVGLGGRGSAQYF
>.|.|TRBJ1-2|TRBV19
TGTGCCAGTAGTATGTATCAGGAAAACTATGGCTACACCTTC
CASSMYQENYGYTF
>.|TRBD2|TRBJ2-5|TRBV28
TGTGCCAGCAGGCGGGAAGCGGGGGGGATGGAGACCCAGTACTTC
CASRREAGGMETQYF
>.|TRBD1|TRBJ1-2|TRBV9
TGTGCCAGCAGCGGAACGGGACAGTTTGCCTATGGCTACACCTTC
CASSGTGQFAYGYTF
>.|TRBD2|TRBJ2-1|TRBV30
TGTGCCTGGTCTATAGCGGGGGCCTCTCCCAATGAGCAGTTCTTC
CAWSIAGASPNEQFF
>.|.|TRBJ1-5|TRBV24-1
TGTGCCACCAGTGCGGCAGGGTGGGGCAATCAGCCCCAGCATTTT
CATSAAGWGNQPQHF
>once|TRBD1|TRBJ2-2|TRBV19
TGTGCCAGTAAAACAGGGGCAAACACCGGGGAGCTGTTTTTT
CASKTGANTGELFF
>.|TRBD1|TRBJ2-2|TRBV28
TGTGCCACCCCGGCCCGGACAGGAGGCGGGGAGCTGTTTTTT
CATPARTGGGELFF
>.|TRBD2|TRBJ2-5|TRBV6-5
TGTGCCAGCAGTTACTCGAGCGGGGGTGCACAAGAGACCCAGTACTTC
CASSYSSGGAQETQYF
>.|TRBD1|TRBJ1-4|TRBV9
TGTGCCAGCAGCGCACAGGGGGGAGGTGAAAAACTGTTTTTT
CASSAQGGGEKLFF
>.|TRBD1|TRBJ1-4|TRBV5-8
TGTGCCAGCAGCCCCCGGACAGGGGAGGAAAAACTGTTTTTT
CASSPRTGEEKLFF
>.|.|TRBJ2-7|TRBV10-3
TGTGCCATCAGTGAGTATGAGTCCTACGAGCAGTACTTC
CAISEYESYEQYF
>.|TRBD1|TRBJ2-3|TRBV5-6
TGTGCCAGCAGCCTAGACAGGGGCACAGATACGCAGTATTTT
CASSLDRGTDTQYF
>.|.|TRBJ1-1|TRBV5-4
TGTGCCAGCAGGAAACAGGCTAACACTGAAGCTTTCTTT
CASRKQANTEAFF
>.|.|TRBJ1-1|TRBV11-3
TGTGCCAGCAGCCGGGGGAAGGGTTGGACTGAAGCTTTCTTT
CASSRGKGWTEAFF
>.|TRBD1|TRBJ1-6|TRBV15
TGTGCCACCAGCAGAGTCCCCAGCTACAGGGGAAATTCACCCCTCCACTTT
CATSRVPSYRGNSPLHF